A single sample gave rise to the 25 T cell receptor beta chains below, sequenced in a study of blood T cell repertoires in COVID-19. Clones were sequenced by immunoSEQ multiplex PCR, and TCRdb holds only the in-frame ones, with some missing. The sample carries about 51,000 clones, 70% to 90% recorded once. Material: peripheral blood. These receptors were collected from a man older than 75 with active COVID-19.

The chain joins TRBV14 to TRBJ2-7; TRBD2 matches 7 bases. The CDR3 totals 14 residues. J lost 2 bases, V lost 11 bases, and 12 bases had no gene match. CDR1 is SGHDN, CDR2 FVKESK, per germline. DNA for the CDR3: TGTGCCGGCGGGGGTCCTAGCGTGACCTACGAGCAGTACTTC. This translates into CAGGGPSVTYEQYF.

This chain connects TRBV5-1 to TRBJ2-7; tentative D call: TRBD1 (5 bases). Trimming took off 0 bases at V and 3 bases at J, with 10 bases between the two ends. The length of the CDR3 is 14 residues. Germline values: CDR1 SGHRS, CDR2 YFSETQ. The CDR3 here is CASSLDRLDYEQYF. CDR3 DNA: TGCGCCAGCAGCTTGGACAGGTTGGACTACGAGCAGTACTTC.

This chain uses TRBV10-3 with TRBJ1-2; D is possibly TRBD1 (6 bases). The ends were cut back, 4 bases at V and 0 bases at J, with 18 bases in the middle. Per the germline V gene, CDR1 is ENHRY and CDR2 is SYGVKD. The CDR3 sequence is 17 residues long. In nucleotides, the CDR3 is TGTGCCATCAGTGGGAACGGACAGACTTCAGCTAACTATGGCTACACCTTC. Translated, it gives CAISGNGQTSANYGYTF.

The V and J genes are TRBV6-5 and TRBJ1-1, with 7 bases matching TRBD1. Germline V gives CDR1 MNHEY, CDR2 SVGAGI. V lost 2 bases to trimming and J lost 8 bases; unmatched junction nucleotides: 8. This CDR3 comprises 14 residues. CDR3 amino acids: CASSYGRRGEEAFF. The CDR3 bases are TGTGCCAGCAGTTACGGTCGCAGGGGGGAAGAAGCTTTCTTT.

The chain has TRBV3-1 (or the pseudogene TRBV3-2) and TRBJ2-2; 7 nucleotides align to TRBD1. This CDR3 region has 14 residues. V lost 5 bases, J lost 5 bases, and 5 bases stayed unmatched. Germline loops: CDR1 LGHDT, CDR2 YNNKEL (reference sequence). The CDR3 DNA is TGTGCCAGCAGCTTGACAGGGAAAACCGGGGAGCTGTTTTTT. Residues: CASSLTGKTGELFF.

The genes are TRBV24-1 and TRBJ2-3, with 8 bases identical to TRBD2. V gave up 4 bases and J gave up 1 base; unmatched junction bases: 6. CDR3 length: 16 amino acids. Germline V gives CDR1 KGHDR, CDR2 SFDVKD. CDR3 region: CATSESGGPGTDTQYF. CDR3 nucleotide sequence: TGTGCCACCAGTGAATCGGGAGGGCCGGGCACAGATACGCAGTATTTT.

The chain carries TRBV18 and TRBJ2-7; 11 positions agree with TRBD1. Trimming removed 6 bases from V and 3 bases from J; junction bases left unmatched: 13. The CDR3 runs 17 residues. In germline, CDR1 is KGHSH, CDR2 LQKENI. The CDR3 DNA follows: TGTGCCAGCTCCCCTCGGGACAGGGGGGTTACGTACTACGAGCAGTACTTC. Translating it yields CASSPRDRGVTYYEQYF.

V gene TRBV30 combines with J gene TRBJ2-6; 11 nucleotides match TRBD2. This CDR3 comprises 22 residues. J gave up 0 bases and V 0 bases, and 16 bases lay outside the gene matches. Germline values: CDR1 GTSNPN, CDR2 SVGIG (reference sequence). The CDR3 sequence: CAWSVRLAGTPRVSSGANVLTF. The CDR3, as DNA: TGTGCCTGGAGTGTAAGACTAGCGGGAACTCCTAGGGTTAGCTCTGGGGCCAACGTCCTGACTTTC.

This sequence joins TRBV5-1 and TRBJ2-2; 11 bases match TRBD2. In germline, CDR1 is SGHRS, CDR2 YFSETQ. V gave up 7 bases and J gave up 1 base; unmatched junction bases: 9. This CDR3 has 17 amino acids. CDR3 in amino acids: CASENSGRAQNTGELFF. As DNA, the CDR3 is TGCGCCAGCGAAAATAGCGGGAGGGCCCAGAACACCGGGGAGCTGTTTTTT.

The V call is TRBV19, the J call TRBJ2-3; 8 nucleotides align to TRBD1. The CDR3 runs to 15 residues. J gave up 4 bases and V 7 bases, and 10 bases lay outside the gene matches. Germline V CDR1 and CDR2: LNHDA, SQIVND (reference sequence). Here the CDR3 DNA reads TGTGCCAGTACGAAGGGTCAGGGGGCAGCAGATACGCAGTATTTT. Protein product: CASTKGQGAADTQYF.

The chain carries TRBV30 and TRBJ1-5, with 11 nucleotides matching TRBD1. This CDR3 has 14 amino acids. The germline CDR1 and CDR2 sequences are GTSNPN and SVGIG (reference sequence). The ends lost 5 bases at V and 2 bases at J; junction bases unmatched: 2. The CDR3 coding sequence is TGTGCCTGGGGGACAGGGGGTGGCAATCAGCCCCAGCATTTT. The encoded protein is CAWGTGGGNQPQHF. Variable domain in full (rest from reference TRBV30 and TRBJ1-5): SQTIHQWPATLVQPVGSPLSLECTVEGTSNPNLYWYRQAAGRGLQLLFYSVGIGQISSEVPQNLSASRPQDRQFILSSKKLLLSDSGFYLCAWGTGGGNQPQHFGDGTRLSIL.

This chain joins TRBV7-8 and TRBJ2-7; perhaps TRBD1 as D (6 bases). The CDR3 sequence is 13 residues long. The V and J ends lost 5 bases and 4 bases respectively, with 12 bases between them. Germline V gives CDR1 SGHVS, CDR2 FQNEAQ. CDR3 sequence reads: CASSLQQGYEQYF. DNA of the CDR3: TGTGCCAGCAGCCTCCAACAGGGTTACGAGCAGTACTTC.

The chain uses TRBV7-3 and TRBJ2-1; 9 bases are shared with TRBD1. This CDR3 region has 15 residues. CDR1 is SGHTA and CDR2 is FQGTGA in the germline V gene. V dropped 5 bases and J dropped 7; count of bases not matched to a gene: 9. The CDR3 nucleotides read TGTGCCAGCAGCCCAGTCACAGGACAGGGGAATGAGCAGTTCTTC. Translated: CASSPVTGQGNEQFF.

The genes are TRBV2 and TRBJ2-1; 12 bases align to TRBD2. This CDR3 has 16 residues. Germline assignment: CDR1 SNHLY and CDR2 FYNNEI. Germline trimming cut 3 bases from V and 6 bases from J; bases unmatched to any gene: 6. The CDR3 sequence: CASSETSGRRLNEQFF. CDR3 sequence (DNA): TGTGCCAGCAGTGAGACTAGCGGGAGAAGGCTCAATGAGCAGTTCTTC.

This chain connects TRBV3-1 (or the pseudogene TRBV3-2) to TRBJ2-3; D may be TRBD1 (5 bases). V gave up 4 bases and J gave up 6 bases, with 23 bases separating them. Germline values: CDR1 LGHDT, CDR2 YNNKEL (reference sequence). This CDR3 has 17 amino acids. The CDR3 reads CASSLHRSRAHSDTQYF. The CDR3 coding sequence is TGTGCCAGCAGCCTTCATAGATCCAGGGCCCACTCGGATACGCAGTATTTT.

V is TRBV28 and J is TRBJ1-5, with no clear D. Trimming pared 1 base from V and 5 bases from J, leaving 3 bases between. The CDR3 contains 12 residues. Germline CDR1 reads MDHEN; CDR2 reads SYDVKM. This CDR3 is CASSLLDQPQHF. In DNA form, the CDR3 reads TGTGCCAGCAGTTTATTAGATCAGCCCCAGCATTTT.

The V call is TRBV7-2, the J call TRBJ2-7; the match to TRBD2 covers 11 bases. The CDR3 extends over 17 amino acids. V gave up 1 base and J gave up 7 bases; unmatched junction bases: 12. CDR1 and CDR2 from the germline V gene are SGHTA and FQGNSA. The CDR3 DNA is TGTGCCAGCAGCTTAGATTTTAGCGGGAGGGCGGCGGGGGAGCAGTACTTC. Amino acids: CASSLDFSGRAAGEQYF.

The chain has TRBV27 and TRBJ2-1; D not resolved. The germline V gene has CDR1 MNHEY and CDR2 SMNVEV (reference sequence). The germline V and J ends were trimmed by 6 bases and 5 bases, with 5 bases remaining between them. The CDR3 extends over 11 amino acids. The CDR3 DNA is TGTGCCAGCAGCAGAAACAATGAGCAGTTCTTC. Encoded protein: CASSRNNEQFF.

The chain joins TRBV11-2 to TRBJ2-1; 7 bases match TRBD2. V shed 1 base and J 3 bases; nucleotides not matched to a gene: 3. The length of the CDR3 is 15 residues. Germline CDR1 reads SGHAT; CDR2 reads FQNNGV. CDR3 loop: CASSLASGNYNEQFF. The CDR3 coding sequence is TGTGCCAGCAGCTTAGCAAGCGGGAACTACAATGAGCAGTTCTTC.

The rearrangement uses TRBV27 and TRBJ2-5; TRBD2 matches at 7 bases. Germline V CDR1 and CDR2: MNHEY, SMNVEV (reference sequence). Trimming at V came to 2 bases and at J to 1 base, leaving 7 bases not matched to a gene. This CDR3 region has 16 residues. CDR3 sequence reads: CASSLMAGEGQETQYF. For the CDR3, the DNA is TGTGCCAGCAGTTTAATGGCGGGGGAAGGCCAAGAGACCCAGTACTTC.

The gene calls are TRBV7-2 and TRBJ2-1; TRBD1 matches 7 bases. Germline CDR1 and CDR2: SGHTA and FQGNSA. The CDR3 loop spans 15 amino acids. With V trimmed by 4 bases and J by 8 bases, 11 bases remained unmatched. CDR3: CASSWGQIYGDEQFF. DNA for the CDR3: TGTGCCAGCAGCTGGGGACAGATATACGGGGATGAGCAGTTCTTC.

This clone was found once. The V call is TRBV28, the J call TRBJ1-4; 7 positions match TRBD1. V lost 3 bases and J lost 6; bases outside the gene matches: 7. The V gene's germline CDR1 is MDHEN and CDR2 SYDVKM. There are 15 residues in the CDR3. CDR3 loop: CASSFLSRGDEKLFF. CDR3 nucleotide sequence: TGTGCCAGCAGTTTTTTAAGCAGGGGGGATGAAAAACTGTTTTTT. Variable domain in full (rest from reference TRBV28 and TRBJ1-4): DVKVTQSSRYLVKRTGEKVFLECVQDMDHENMFWYRQDPGLGLRLIYFSYDVKMKEKGDIPEGYSVSREKKERFSLILESASTNQTSMYLCASSFLSRGDEKLFFGSGTQLSVL.

The rearrangement links TRBV5-6 to TRBJ2-3; D might be TRBD1 (5 bases). This CDR3 has 17 residues. Germline V CDR1 and CDR2: SGHDT, YYEEEE. The V and J ends lost 6 bases and 2 bases respectively, with 22 bases between them. The CDR3 region has the DNA TGTGCCAGCACCAGCTGGGGCACGTCATTCCCCACAGATACGCAGTATTTT. It translates to CASTSWGTSFPTDTQYF.

The V call is TRBV12-3 or TRBV12-4, the J call TRBJ2-1; no reliable D call. Trimming left V 4 bases short and J 6 bases short, with 10 bases between. The CDR3 runs to 13 residues. Here the CDR3 reads CASSSQPSNEQFF. The CDR3 bases are TGTGCCAGCAGTTCACAGCCCAGCAATGAGCAGTTCTTC.

This chain uses TRBV5-4 with TRBJ1-2; the match to TRBD1 covers 10 bases. Germline lookup yields CDR1 SGHNT and CDR2 YYREEE (reference sequence). The CDR3 covers 14 residues. The trim removed 5 bases at V and 7 bases at J, leaving 8 bases unmatched. In DNA, the CDR3 is TGTGCCAGCAGTACCGGGACAGGGGAAGGTGGCTACACCTTC. Translation: CASSTGTGEGGYTF.